The rows below give T cell receptor beta chains drawn from one sample of a study of T-cell memory formation after mild COVID-19. TCRdb analysed the 5' RACE reads with MiXCR anew, one entry per CDR3 protein. The sample carries about 88,000 distinct CDR3 sequences, approximately 23% recorded once. The sequencing input was PBMCs or a T cell subset sorted from them (not recorded which). The receptors here all came from a young man who had mild COVID-19 (a few samples of this study predate the infection). Cell type and time point are not known. Each CDR3 is given with its conserved first and last residue. A D gene is named only where the DNA matches it firmly. A row's size may be missing; if present it is once, few, many or a size class.

J gene: TRBJ1-2
D gene: -
clone size: -
V gene: TRBV20-1
CDR3 DNA: TGCAGTGCTATAAAATTGGAGGTGGGGGACTATGGCTACACCTTC
CDR3 protein: CSAIKLEVGDYGYTF

J gene: TRBJ2-5
D gene: -
clone size: -
V gene: TRBV12-3/TRBV12-4
CDR3 DNA: TGTGCCAGCAGGGGCCGGGAAGTAGGTTGGGGGGAGACCCAGTACTTC
CDR3 protein: CASRGREVGWGETQYF

J gene: TRBJ1-1
D gene: -
clone size: few
V gene: TRBV9
CDR3 DNA: TGTGCCAGCAGCGAGACGGGCACTGAAGCTTTCTTT
CDR3 protein: CASSETGTEAFF

J gene: TRBJ2-1
D gene: -
clone size: -
V gene: TRBV5-1
CDR3 DNA: TGCGCCAGCAGCTTGTTATCGGGGGACATGGTCAATGAGCAGTTCTTC
CDR3 protein: CASSLLSGDMVNEQFF

J gene: TRBJ2-3
D gene: -
clone size: -
V gene: TRBV10-3
CDR3 DNA: TGTGCCATCAGGGGGGGTGAGCCCACCACAGATACGCAGTATTTT
CDR3 protein: CAIRGGEPTTDTQYF

J gene: TRBJ1-2
D gene: TRBD1
clone size: -
V gene: TRBV18
CDR3 DNA: TGTGCCAGCTCACCACCAATTGGCAGGGGGCGTAACTATGGCTACACCTTC
CDR3 protein: CASSPPIGRGRNYGYTF

J gene: TRBJ1-5
D gene: -
clone size: -
V gene: TRBV3-1
CDR3 DNA: TGTGCCAGCAGGTCGCCAGGGAAACAGCCGCTGGAGTTT
CDR3 protein: CASRSPGKQPLEF

J gene: TRBJ2-3
D gene: TRBD2
clone size: many
V gene: TRBV7-8
CDR3 DNA: TGTGCCAGCAGCTTGGGCGGGGGGACGCAGTATTTT
CDR3 protein: CASSLGGGTQYF

J gene: TRBJ2-2
D gene: -
clone size: -
V gene: TRBV29-1
CDR3 DNA: TGCGGAACCGGGACTGAGAACACCGGGGAGCTGTTTTTT
CDR3 protein: CGTGTENTGELFF

J gene: TRBJ2-3
D gene: TRBD1
clone size: many
V gene: TRBV9
CDR3 DNA: TGTGCCAGCAGCGAGGACAGGGACACAGATACGCAGTATTTT
CDR3 protein: CASSEDRDTDTQYF

J gene: TRBJ1-6
D gene: -
clone size: -
V gene: TRBV7-9
CDR3 DNA: TGTGCCAGCAGCTTAGTCGGTTCACCCCTCCACTTT
CDR3 protein: CASSLVGSPLHF

J gene: TRBJ2-1
D gene: TRBD2
clone size: many
V gene: TRBV10-3
CDR3 DNA: TGTGCCATCAGTGGGACTAGCGGGGGTAATGAGCAGTTCTTC
CDR3 protein: CAISGTSGGNEQFF

J gene: TRBJ2-5
D gene: -
clone size: few
V gene: TRBV7-6
CDR3 DNA: TGTGCCAGCAGCTTGGGTCTCGGGCTGGAGGAAGAGACCCAGTACTTC
CDR3 protein: CASSLGLGLEEETQYF

J gene: TRBJ1-6
D gene: -
clone size: few
V gene: TRBV9
CDR3 DNA: TGTGCCAGCAGCGTAGCTGGCGGGGGACTTTCACCCCTCCACTTT
CDR3 protein: CASSVAGGGLSPLHF

J gene: TRBJ1-2
D gene: -
clone size: -
V gene: TRBV3-1
CDR3 DNA: TGTGCCAGCAGCCAAGAGGGGGATGGGAACTATGGCTACACCTTC
CDR3 protein: CASSQEGDGNYGYTF

J gene: TRBJ1-3
D gene: -
clone size: few
V gene: TRBV4-3
CDR3 DNA: TGCGCCAGCAGCCAATCGAGGGGGTCTGGAAACACCATATATTTT
CDR3 protein: CASSQSRGSGNTIYF

J gene: TRBJ2-1
D gene: TRBD2
clone size: few
V gene: TRBV7-9
CDR3 DNA: TGTGCCAGCAGTCAGACCGTTACTAGCGGGGGAGCCAATGAGCAGTTCTTC
CDR3 protein: CASSQTVTSGGANEQFF

J gene: TRBJ1-2
D gene: TRBD1
clone size: -
V gene: TRBV20-1
CDR3 DNA: TGCAGTGCTAGAGATAGGGATCAGGGGGCATATGGCTACACCTTC
CDR3 protein: CSARDRDQGAYGYTF

J gene: TRBJ1-2
D gene: -
clone size: -
V gene: TRBV7-2
CDR3 DNA: TGTGCCAGCAGCTTAGGGAGGGGCCGCCCGGATGGCTACACCTTC
CDR3 protein: CASSLGRGRPDGYTF

J gene: TRBJ2-2
D gene: TRBD1
clone size: few
V gene: TRBV29-1
CDR3 DNA: TGCAGCGTGGGACAGGGGATGTACACCGGGGAGCTGTTTTTT
CDR3 protein: CSVGQGMYTGELFF

J gene: TRBJ1-1
D gene: TRBD1
clone size: -
V gene: TRBV4-1
CDR3 DNA: TGCGCCAGCAGCCCCGCCCGGACAGGGAACACTGAAGCTTTCTTT
CDR3 protein: CASSPARTGNTEAFF

J gene: TRBJ2-1
D gene: TRBD2
clone size: -
V gene: TRBV5-1
CDR3 DNA: TGCGCCAGCAGCTTGACTAGCGGGGCCCTAAATGAGCAGTTCTTC
CDR3 protein: CASSLTSGALNEQFF

J gene: TRBJ1-1
D gene: TRBD1
clone size: few
V gene: TRBV6-5
CDR3 DNA: TGTGCCAGCAGCCAAAGGACAGGGACTGAAGCTTTCTTT
CDR3 protein: CASSQRTGTEAFF

J gene: TRBJ2-6
D gene: TRBD1
clone size: -
V gene: TRBV6-1
CDR3 DNA: TGTGCCAGCAAGATGACAGGGGCTGGGGCCAACGTCCTGACTTTC
CDR3 protein: CASKMTGAGANVLTF

J gene: TRBJ2-5
D gene: -
clone size: -
V gene: TRBV7-8
CDR3 DNA: TGTGCCAGCAGCCCCCCGGGACCTCACCAAGAGACCCAGTACTTC
CDR3 protein: CASSPPGPHQETQYF

J gene: TRBJ1-6
D gene: -
clone size: -
V gene: TRBV5-5
CDR3 DNA: TGTGCCAGCAGCTCCTGGGGGCAGCATAATTCACCCCTCCACTTT
CDR3 protein: CASSSWGQHNSPLHF

J gene: TRBJ2-3
D gene: -
clone size: few
V gene: TRBV7-6
CDR3 DNA: TGTGCCAGCGGGAGCGCCGCTAGCACAGATACGCAGTATTTT
CDR3 protein: CASGSAASTDTQYF

J gene: TRBJ2-1
D gene: -
clone size: few
V gene: TRBV7-9
CDR3 DNA: TGTGCCAGCAGCGCCCGACAGGACTCCTACAATGAGCAGTTCTTC
CDR3 protein: CASSARQDSYNEQFF

J gene: TRBJ2-5
D gene: -
clone size: -
V gene: TRBV29-1
CDR3 DNA: TGCAGCGTTGAACACCAGTCAGAGACCCAGTACTTC
CDR3 protein: CSVEHQSETQYF

J gene: TRBJ2-7
D gene: -
clone size: -
V gene: TRBV5-1
CDR3 DNA: TGCGCCAGCAGCAATTCCCAGGGAGGCACCTACGAGCAGTACTTC
CDR3 protein: CASSNSQGGTYEQYF

J gene: TRBJ2-7
D gene: -
clone size: few
V gene: TRBV7-9
CDR3 DNA: TGTGCCAGCAGCTGGGATAGACAGAGCTACGAGCAGTACTTC
CDR3 protein: CASSWDRQSYEQYF

J gene: TRBJ2-6
D gene: -
clone size: -
V gene: TRBV19
CDR3 DNA: TGTGCCAGTATGCGGGGTTGGGCTGGGGCCAACGTCCTGACTTTC
CDR3 protein: CASMRGWAGANVLTF

J gene: TRBJ1-4
D gene: -
clone size: -
V gene: TRBV7-8
CDR3 DNA: TGTGCCAGCAGCCCGATTTTCAGTGCAACTAATGGAAAACTGTTTTTT
CDR3 protein: CASSPIFSATNGKLFF

J gene: TRBJ2-3
D gene: -
clone size: -
V gene: TRBV4-1
CDR3 DNA: TGCGCCAGCAGCCAAGTCCAGAACACAGATACGCAGTATTTT
CDR3 protein: CASSQVQNTDTQYF

J gene: TRBJ2-3
D gene: TRBD2
clone size: -
V gene: TRBV29-1
CDR3 DNA: TGCAGCGGCCACCTAGCGGAAGCAGATACGCAGTATTTT
CDR3 protein: CSGHLAEADTQYF

J gene: TRBJ1-5
D gene: -
clone size: few
V gene: TRBV12-3/TRBV12-4
CDR3 DNA: TGTGCCAGCAGTGACCAGGGTCGACTTCGTAATCAGCCCCAGCATTTT
CDR3 protein: CASSDQGRLRNQPQHF

J gene: TRBJ2-5
D gene: TRBD1
clone size: -
V gene: TRBV6-1
CDR3 DNA: TGTGCCAGCAGTGAAGGTCGTCGGAAGGGACAGGGGGCTCGGGAGACCCAGTACTTC
CDR3 protein: CASSEGRRKGQGARETQYF

J gene: TRBJ2-3
D gene: -
clone size: few
V gene: TRBV7-8
CDR3 DNA: TGTGCCACCCGCACAGATACGCAGTATTTT
CDR3 protein: CATRTDTQYF

J gene: TRBJ1-1
D gene: -
clone size: few
V gene: TRBV5-1
CDR3 DNA: TGCGCCAGCAGCCCAAAGGGCAGCCTCACTGAAGCTTTCTTT
CDR3 protein: CASSPKGSLTEAFF

J gene: TRBJ1-2
D gene: TRBD1
clone size: few
V gene: TRBV27
CDR3 DNA: TGTGCCAGCAGTTTAGTTACAGGGGGCGGCGATGGCTACACCTTC
CDR3 protein: CASSLVTGGGDGYTF

J gene: TRBJ2-3
D gene: -
clone size: -
V gene: TRBV6-2/TRBV6-3
CDR3 DNA: TGTGCCAGCAGTTACTCCTTCGTTCCTGGGGATACGCAGTATTTT
CDR3 protein: CASSYSFVPGDTQYF

J gene: TRBJ1-4
D gene: TRBD1
clone size: few
V gene: TRBV7-2
CDR3 DNA: TGTGCCAGCAGCTCCACGGCCACAGGGGGTATAAATGAAAAACTGTTTTTT
CDR3 protein: CASSSTATGGINEKLFF

J gene: TRBJ2-7
D gene: -
clone size: few
V gene: TRBV10-3
CDR3 DNA: TGTGCCATCGGGGGCCAGGATCCCTACGAGCAGTACTTC
CDR3 protein: CAIGGQDPYEQYF

J gene: TRBJ2-5
D gene: -
clone size: few
V gene: TRBV6-5
CDR3 DNA: TGTGCCAGCAGTACCAGGGTCGGGGAGACCCAGTACTTC
CDR3 protein: CASSTRVGETQYF

J gene: TRBJ2-3
D gene: -
clone size: few
V gene: TRBV6-6
CDR3 DNA: TGTGCCAGCAGTTGGTCCGGGCCAATGGATACGCAGTATTTT
CDR3 protein: CASSWSGPMDTQYF